The 26 T cell receptor beta chains in this list originate from one sample, sequenced in a study of shared clonotypes between healthy human individuals (dated by TCRdb to the early 2020s). The library was made by the immunoSEQ multiplex PCR assay. TCRdb took over this immuneACCESS table, retaining in-frame rearrangements with V and J assigned. Such tables are incomplete; in checked studies, under half of the missing clones stem from an unresolved V gene, and the remainder is unexplained. For this sample the table gives fewer than 1.8 million clones, of which around 98.5% were detected only once. Clones ranked in the top ten supply 0.36% of the sample. The sample comprised naive CD4+ T cells sorted from blood. In light of the paper, this sample's cell subset or site label describes: CD45RA+ positively selected. The receptors originated from a man in his thirties or forties in good health.

This chain uses TRBV27 with TRBJ2-7; 8 bases match TRBD2. The germline V gene encodes CDR1 MNHEY and CDR2 SMNVEV (reference sequence). There are 16 residues in the CDR3. The V gene end was trimmed by 3 bases and the J gene end by 3 bases; junction bases not matched to a gene: 10. The chain's CDR3 is CASSFRTSFSIYEQYF. The CDR3 coding sequence is TGTGCCAGCAGTTTTAGGACTAGCTTTAGTATCTACGAGCAGTACTTC.

A single count supports this clone. The rearrangement joins TRBV14 to TRBJ2-2; 8 nucleotides line up with TRBD2. Trimming cost V 4 bases and J 2 bases; bases outside gene matches: 12. Germline lookup yields CDR1 SGHDN and CDR2 FVKESK. The CDR3 is 18 amino acids. The DNA for the CDR3 is TGTGCCAGCAGCCCCTACGGGGGGGATGCCCTAAACACCGGGGAGCTGTTTTTT. It specifies CASSPYGGDALNTGELFF.

The chain uses TRBV5-1 and TRBJ2-7, with D tentatively TRBD2 (6 bases). V was cut by 0 bases and J by 6 bases, with 19 bases left in between. This CDR3 has 16 residues. The germline V gene encodes CDR1 SGHRS and CDR2 YFSETQ. Here the CDR3 DNA reads TGCGCCAGCAGCTTGGACGGGGGACCCACTGGGGGCGAGCAGTACTTC. This encodes CASSLDGGPTGGEQYF.

The CDR3 spells CASSGIPARIRDAEQFF. CDR3 DNA sequence: TGTGCCAGCAGCGGAATCCCAGCGCGGATAAGGGACGCTGAGCAGTTCTTC. The chain is built from TRBV7-3 and TRBJ2-1; D is tentatively TRBD1 or TRBD2 (5 bases each). The CDR3 totals 17 residues. Trimming removed 5 bases from V and 9 bases from J, with 26 bases in between. The V gene's germline CDR1 is SGHTA and CDR2 FQGTGA.

Only one count was recorded for this clone. The chain links TRBV30 to TRBJ1-4; no firm D call. The V gene lost 2 bases and the J gene lost 2 bases, with 6 bases spanning the gap. Germline CDR1 is GTSNPN and CDR2 is SVGIG (reference sequence). The CDR3 sequence is 13 residues long. The CDR3 protein is CAWSQLTNEKLFF. In DNA form, the CDR3 reads TGTGCCTGGAGTCAACTTACTAATGAAAAACTGTTTTTT.

The V gene is TRBV5-5, the J gene TRBJ2-7; either TRBD1 or TRBD2 may supply D (5 bases each). The germline V and J ends were trimmed by 4 bases and 3 bases, with 20 bases remaining between them. The CDR3 is 16 residues long. Germline assignment: CDR1 SGHKS and CDR2 YYEKEE (reference sequence). The chain's CDR3 is CASSPGRQGRLYEQYF. DNA for the CDR3: TGTGCCAGCAGCCCAGGTCGCCAGGGACGGCTCTACGAGCAGTACTTC.

The CDR3 region is CASRTDREEYF. DNA of the CDR3: TGTGCCAGCAGGACCGACAGGGAAGAGTACTTC. The rearrangement joins TRBV2 to TRBJ2-7; 7 nucleotides agree with TRBD1. The CDR3 has 11 amino acids. V lost 6 bases, J lost 11 bases, and 7 bases stayed unmatched. Germline values: CDR1 SNHLY, CDR2 FYNNEI.

The V and J genes are TRBV19 and TRBJ2-4; no reliable D call. Germline-derived CDR1 and CDR2 are LNHDA and SQIVND (reference sequence). The V gene lost 5 bases and the J gene lost 11 bases, with 4 bases spanning the gap. The CDR3 totals 9 residues. Here the CDR3 reads CASSLFQYF. In nucleotides, the CDR3 is TGTGCCAGTAGTTTATTTCAGTACTTC.

The gene calls are TRBV5-4 and TRBJ2-3; 11 nucleotides line up with TRBD2. The CDR3 is 16 residues long. The J segment lost 3 bases and the V segment lost 1 base, leaving 4 bases of the junction unmatched. Germline V gives CDR1 SGHNT, CDR2 YYREEE (reference sequence). DNA for the CDR3: TGTGCCAGCAGCTTGTTACTAGCGGGAGTGACAGATACGCAGTATTTT. Protein sequence: CASSLLLAGVTDTQYF. The whole variable domain, remainder taken from reference TRBV5-4 and TRBJ2-3, is ETGVTQSPTHLIKTRGQQVTLRCSSQSGHNTVSWYQQALGQGPQFIFQYYREEENGRGNFPPRFSGLQFPNYSSELNVNALELDDSALYLCASSLLLAGVTDTQYFGPGTRLTVL.

V is TRBV7-3 and J is TRBJ2-3, with TRBD1 identical over 10 bases. V lost 4 bases to trimming and J lost 0 bases; unmatched junction nucleotides: 4. From germline, CDR1 is SGHTA and CDR2 FQGTGA. The CDR3 runs to 16 residues. The CDR3 DNA reads as TGTGCCAGCAGCTCCCGGACAGGGGGTAGCACAGATACGCAGTATTTT. Translating gives CASSSRTGGSTDTQYF.

This sequence joins TRBV10-3 and TRBJ2-7, with D possibly matching TRBD2 (6 bases). This CDR3 is 13 amino acids long. V dropped 7 bases and J dropped 0 bases, with 10 bases sitting between them. Germline loops: CDR1 ENHRY, CDR2 SYGVKD. The DNA for the CDR3 is TGTGCCATCAAAGGCGGGACCTCCTACGAGCAGTACTTC. Amino acid sequence: CAIKGGTSYEQYF.

The V gene is TRBV6-1, the J gene TRBJ2-1; possible D gene TRBD2, 7 bases. Trimming shortened V by 2 bases and J by 9 bases, and 17 bases separated the two germline ends. Germline CDR1 reads MNHNS; CDR2 reads SASEGT. The CDR3 sequence is 15 residues long. CDR3 in DNA: TGTGCCAGCAGTGAACGTGGGGGGGGCTTTGCTGAGCAGTTCTTC. As protein: CASSERGGGFAEQFF.

The V call is TRBV5-4, the J call TRBJ1-3; D unresolved. This CDR3 has 14 residues. Deletions cut 1 base from V and 3 bases from J, with 8 bases between. From germline, CDR1 is SGHNT and CDR2 YYREEE (reference sequence). The CDR3 here is CASSLRVGGNTIYF. The CDR3 nucleotides are TGTGCCAGCAGCTTGAGAGTAGGTGGAAACACCATATATTTT. Complete variable domain (other parts from reference TRBV5-4 and TRBJ1-3): ETGVTQSPTHLIKTRGQQVTLRCSSQSGHNTVSWYQQALGQGPQFIFQYYREEENGRGNFPPRFSGLQFPNYSSELNVNALELDDSALYLCASSLRVGGNTIYFGEGSWLTVV.

The table lists this clone with a count of one. J is TRBJ2-3 and V is TRBV6-4; 7 positions agree with TRBD1. The CDR3 extends over 14 amino acids. Germline V gene data show CDR1 as MRHNA and CDR2 as SNTAGT. J was trimmed by 4 bases and V by 6 bases; bases with no gene match: 7. CDR3 DNA sequence: TGTGCCAGCAGCAAAGGGGGCCTACCAGATACGCAGTATTTT. Protein sequence: CASSKGGLPDTQYF.

The chain couples TRBV19 to TRBJ1-2; possibly TRBD1 for D (5 bases). V was clipped by 0 bases and J by 3 bases, with 11 bases between them. The CDR3 runs to 15 residues. In germline, CDR1 is LNHDA, CDR2 SQIVND (reference sequence). As DNA, the CDR3 is TGTGCCAGTAGTATAGAATCTGGGGCGGACTATGGCTACACCTTC. This encodes CASSIESGADYGYTF.

For this clone: At one end, the junction sequence differs from germline, possibly due to a read error. V is TRBV30 and J is TRBJ2-7; D is undetermined. Germline lookup yields CDR1 GTSNPN and CDR2 SVGIG (reference sequence). The CDR3 is 12 residues long. In DNA, the CDR3 is TGTGCCTGGAGTGTTGGTCCGCCGCGTGAGCACTTC. This encodes CAWSVGPPREHF.

V usage is TRBV11-2 and J usage is TRBJ1-3; TRBD1 might be the D (6 bases). CDR3 length: 16 residues. The V end lost 5 bases, the J end lost 0 bases, and 14 bases lay between the germline ends. The germline gives CDR1 SGHAT, CDR2 FQNNGV. CDR3 sequence: CASSQTGSLSGNTIYF. CDR3 bases: TGTGCCAGCAGCCAGACAGGTTCTCTCTCTGGAAACACCATATATTTT.

The chain links TRBV27 to TRBJ2-3, with 9 bases aligning to TRBD1. The CDR3 is 16 amino acids. Looked up from germline, CDR1 is MNHEY and CDR2 is SMNVEV (reference sequence). Trimming cost V 7 bases and J 3 bases; bases outside gene matches: 11. CDR3 DNA: TGTGCCAGCACCCGAGGGGACAGGGCGGGTACAGATACGCAGTATTTT. Amino acids: CASTRGDRAGTDTQYF.

This rearrangement joins TRBV5-1 to TRBJ1-1; no clear D. This CDR3 has 12 amino acids. Trimming removed 0 bases at V and 10 bases at J, with 10 bases between. Germline values: CDR1 SGHRS, CDR2 YFSETQ. The CDR3 bases are TGCGCCAGCAGCTTGGGTCAGGAGAGAGCTTTCTTT. As protein: CASSLGQERAFF.

The CDR3 here is CASSQFGGSNEQFF. CDR3 sequence (DNA): TGTGCCAGCAGCCAATTCGGAGGATCAAATGAGCAGTTCTTC. This rearrangement joins TRBV14 to TRBJ2-1, with TRBD2 as a possible D gene (5 bases). This CDR3 has 14 residues. V was trimmed by 2 bases and J by 7 bases, leaving 12 bases between them. The germline CDR1 and CDR2 sequences are SGHDN and FVKESK.

The rearrangement links TRBV29-1 to TRBJ2-7; 8 bases are shared with TRBD1. The CDR3 is made up of 13 amino acids. The germline CDR1 and CDR2 sequences are SQVTM and ANQGSEA. V shed 6 bases and J 3 bases; nucleotides not matched to a gene: 7. CDR3 in amino acids: CSVGTGLGYEQYF. CDR3 nucleotides: TGCAGCGTGGGGACAGGACTGGGCTACGAGCAGTACTTC.

The genes are TRBV6-1 and TRBJ2-2; no firm D call. This CDR3 has 15 residues. Germline V lookup: CDR1 MNHNS, CDR2 SASEGT. Trimming removed 2 bases from V and 5 bases from J, with 12 bases in between. The CDR3 sequence: CASSEFGSGTGELFF. CDR3 nucleotides: TGTGCCAGCAGTGAATTCGGCTCCGGAACCGGGGAGCTGTTTTTT.

This chain uses TRBV6-6 with TRBJ2-1, with a weak D call TRBD1 (6 bases). The CDR3 covers 14 residues. CDR1 and CDR2 from the germline V gene are MNHNY and SVGAGI (reference sequence). The germline V and J ends were trimmed by 2 bases and 2 bases, with 7 bases remaining between them. The CDR3 nucleotides are TGTGCCAGCAGTTACAGGGACACCTACAATGAGCAGTTCTTC. It is translated as CASSYRDTYNEQFF.

V and J are TRBV6-1 and TRBJ2-5, with 8 bases that match TRBD1. This CDR3 comprises 15 residues. The germline V gene has CDR1 MNHNS and CDR2 SASEGT. V lost 8 bases to trimming and J lost 0 bases; unmatched junction nucleotides: 8. The CDR3, as DNA: TGTGCCAGCGGGGACAGGAGCCTGTACCAAGAGACCCAGTACTTC. This encodes CASGDRSLYQETQYF.

This chain links TRBV6-4 with TRBJ2-2; tentative D call: TRBD2 (5 bases). Germline V gene data show CDR1 as MRHNA and CDR2 as SNTAGT. CDR3 length equals 13 residues. Trimming stripped 7 bases from V and 4 bases from J, with 10 bases between. This CDR3 reads CASIRLPTGELFF. The CDR3 bases are TGTGCCAGCATTCGACTACCCACCGGGGAGCTGTTTTTT.

The gene calls are TRBV6-6 and TRBJ2-1; TRBD1 might be the D (5 bases). V was cut by 7 bases and J by 4 bases, with 14 bases left in between. The CDR3 length is 14 residues. Germline values: CDR1 MNHNY, CDR2 SVGAGI (reference sequence). The CDR3 protein is CASKQTGEYNEQFF. Here the CDR3 DNA reads TGTGCCAGCAAACAAACAGGAGAATACAATGAGCAGTTCTTC.